These 19 T cell receptor beta chains originate from one sample sequenced in a study of T-cell memory formation after mild COVID-19. MiXCR, applied by TCRdb to the 5' RACE reads, yields one record per CDR3 protein. The sample has 820 or so distinct CDR3 sequences, 35% to 55% seen once. The specimen was PBMCs or a T cell subset sorted from them (not recorded which). The receptors stem from an adult who had mild COVID-19 (a few samples of this study predate the infection). Cell type and time point are not known.

V and J are TRBV11-2 and TRBJ1-2, with 7 bases that match TRBD1. Germline CDR1 reads SGHAT; CDR2 reads FQNNGV. Trimming took 5 bases from V and 4 from J; bases not matched to a gene: 10. There are 15 residues in the CDR3. CDR3 DNA sequence: TGTGCCAGCAGCGTGACCGGGACAGAAAGCTATGGCTACACCTTC. Protein sequence: CASSVTGTESYGYTF.

By share of the sample, this clonotype is large (0.1 to 1%). The V gene is TRBV29-1, the J gene TRBJ1-1; D gene uncertain. The CDR3 consists of 12 residues. Germline V lookup: CDR1 SQVTM, CDR2 ANQGSEA. Trimming took 6 bases from V and 3 from J, leaving 11 bases between them. In nucleotides, the CDR3 is TGCAGCGTGGGAGCTTTATACACTGAAGCTTTCTTT. This gives the protein CSVGALYTEAFF.

CDR3 nucleotides: TGTGCCAGCAGCTTGTGGGACAGAGATTACGAGCAGTACTTC. Its translation: CASSLWDRDYEQYF. J is TRBJ2-7 and V is TRBV7-2; 7 positions agree with TRBD1. This CDR3 has 14 residues. V lost 3 bases to trimming and J lost 4 bases; unmatched junction nucleotides: 6. The germline V gene encodes CDR1 SGHTA and CDR2 FQGNSA.

This clonotype counts as large (0.1 to 1%). The gene calls are TRBV12-2 and TRBJ2-7; the table names TRBD1, a call not compared with the DNA. TRBV12-2 is termed a pseudogene. The CDR3 runs 16 residues. The chain's CDR3 is CASRLEFRVPRGEQYF. CDR3 DNA: TGTGCAAGTCGCTTAGAGTTCAGGGTCCCGAGGGGCGAGCAGTACTTC.

This clonotype is termed large. This rearrangement joins TRBV4-1 to TRBJ2-7; a possible D gene is TRBD2 (6 bases). Trimming took off 3 bases at V and 3 bases at J, with 15 bases between the two ends. This CDR3 has 15 amino acids. The germline V gene has CDR1 MGHRA and CDR2 YSYEKL. The CDR3 sequence: CASSHPGLSYYEQYF. CDR3 sequence (DNA): TGCGCCAGCAGCCATCCGGGACTCTCTTACTACGAGCAGTACTTC.

Judged by abundance, this clonotype is medium-sized. The V call is TRBV3-1, the J call TRBJ2-5; 7 nucleotides agree with TRBD1. From germline, CDR1 is LGHDT and CDR2 YNNKEL (reference sequence). Trimming removed 0 bases from V and 3 bases from J; junction bases left unmatched: 13. This CDR3 comprises 18 residues. The CDR3 region is CASSQDEWAGGNKETQYF. In DNA, the CDR3 is TGTGCCAGCAGCCAAGATGAATGGGCAGGGGGAAATAAAGAGACCCAGTACTTC.

This clonotype was found once. V usage is TRBV7-2 and J usage is TRBJ1-5; tentatively, D is TRBD1 (5 bases). The CDR3 length is 14 residues. Trimming cost V 3 bases and J 4 bases, with 10 bases left between them. CDR1 and CDR2 (germline): SGHTA, FQGNSA. Written as DNA, the CDR3 is TGTGCCAGCAGCTTGCGGCAGGGAAATCAGCCCCAGCATTTT. Protein sequence: CASSLRQGNQPQHF. The variable domain in full, completed from reference TRBV7-2 and TRBJ1-5, reads GAGVSQSPSNKVTEKGKDVELRCDPISGHTALYWYRQSLGQGLEFLIYFQGNSAPDKSGLPSDRFSAERTGGSVSTLTIQRTQQEDSAVYLCASSLRQGNQPQHFGDGTRLSIL.

By its share, this clonotype is large (0.1 to 1%). The genes are TRBV20-1 and TRBJ2-2, with a weak D call TRBD2 (6 bases). The length of the CDR3 is 15 residues. V lost 0 bases and J lost 6, with 14 bases in between. Germline loops: CDR1 DFQATT, CDR2 SNEGSKA (reference sequence). CDR3 sequence (DNA): TGCAGTGCTAGAGATCCCGGAGGGGCCGCCGGGGAGCTGTTTTTT. It encodes CSARDPGGAAGELFF.

This clonotype is large in the sample. V is TRBV6-2 or TRBV6-3 and J is TRBJ2-1, with 10 bases that match TRBD2. Germline CDR1 reads MNHEY; CDR2 reads SVGEGT. The CDR3 is 17 amino acids. The V gene end was trimmed by 2 bases and the J gene end by 4 bases; junction bases not matched to a gene: 8. The CDR3 DNA is TGTGCCAGCAGTTACGCTAGCGGGAGTCTTCCTTACAATGAGCAGTTCTTC. The encoded protein is CASSYASGSLPYNEQFF.

This clonotype is medium-sized (0.01 to 0.1%) within its sample. This chain uses TRBV25-1 with TRBJ2-7; D remains unclear. V lost 4 bases to trimming and J lost 2 bases, with 3 bases between them. The germline V gene encodes CDR1 MGHDK and CDR2 SYGVNS. The CDR3 length is 11 residues. CDR3 sequence: CASSGTYEQYF. CDR3 in DNA: TGTGCCAGCAGTGGGACCTACGAGCAGTACTTC.

This clonotype is deemed large. The chain couples TRBV4-3 to TRBJ2-7; 7 bases line up with TRBD1. V gave up 4 bases and J gave up 3 bases; unmatched junction bases: 12. CDR1 and CDR2 from the germline V gene are LGHNA and YSLEER. The CDR3 has 16 residues. The CDR3 here is CASSPQGTQVIYEQYF. The CDR3 region has the DNA TGCGCCAGCAGCCCACAGGGGACCCAGGTTATCTACGAGCAGTACTTC.

This rearrangement joins TRBV20-1 to TRBJ1-1, with unresolved D. The CDR3 spans 12 residues. Germline-derived CDR1 and CDR2 are DFQATT and SNEGSKA (reference sequence). V lost 5 bases and J lost 3, with 10 bases in between. DNA of the CDR3: TGCAGTGCTGGCCGCGGGGACACTGAAGCTTTCTTT. Its protein product is CSAGRGDTEAFF.

By sample fraction, this clonotype is large. The chain combines TRBV6-1 with TRBJ2-1; 9 nucleotides line up with TRBD1. CDR3 length equals 16 residues. Trimming removed 1 base from V and 7 bases from J; junction bases left unmatched: 8. Germline V gives CDR1 MNHNS, CDR2 SASEGT. The chain's CDR3 is CASSEGWDRAVNEQFF. Here the CDR3 DNA reads TGTGCCAGCAGTGAAGGCTGGGACAGGGCAGTAAATGAGCAGTTCTTC.

This clonotype rates as large. The gene calls are TRBV5-1 and TRBJ2-3; 8 positions match TRBD2. Germline V gene data show CDR1 as SGHRS and CDR2 as YFSETQ. Trimming removed 5 bases from V and 4 bases from J; junction bases left unmatched: 3. The CDR3 spans 13 residues. The CDR3 loop reads CASRNGGADTQYF. The CDR3 coding sequence is TGCGCCAGCAGGAACGGGGGGGCAGATACGCAGTATTTT.

This clonotype is large by share. The chain recombines TRBV4-3 with TRBJ1-1; 7 bases are a match to TRBD1. Germline CDR1 is LGHNA and CDR2 is YSLEER. The CDR3 contains 18 residues. The trim removed 1 base at V and 0 bases at J, leaving 11 bases unmatched. The CDR3 sequence is CASSQGGAGTVMNTEAFF. In DNA, the CDR3 is TGCGCCAGCAGCCAAGGTGGGGCCGGGACAGTTATGAACACTGAAGCTTTCTTT.

The chain has TRBV9 and TRBJ1-2; D may be TRBD1 (5 bases). V lost 4 bases and J 4 bases, leaving 11 bases between the germline ends. The CDR3 loop spans 13 amino acids. Germline V CDR1 and CDR2: SGDLS, YYNGEE. This CDR3 reads CASSTDSGYGYTF. Here the CDR3 DNA reads TGTGCCAGCAGCACTGACAGTGGCTATGGCTACACCTTC.

V gene TRBV7-9 combines with J gene TRBJ2-3; the D gene could be TRBD1 or TRBD2 (5 bases each). The CDR3 has 15 residues. Germline values: CDR1 SEHNR, CDR2 FQNEAQ (reference sequence). V was trimmed by 5 bases and J by 4 bases, leaving 16 bases between them. The CDR3 spells CASSPRLGTSDTQYF. In nucleotides, the CDR3 is TGTGCCAGCAGCCCAAGGCTGGGGACGTCAGATACGCAGTATTTT.

This clonotype was seen a few times. The gene calls are TRBV6-2 or TRBV6-3 and TRBJ2-3, with 7 bases that match TRBD1. V lost 0 bases, J lost 2 bases, and 5 bases stayed unmatched. In germline, CDR1 is MNHEY, CDR2 SVGEGT. The CDR3 sequence is 16 residues long. The CDR3 here is CASSYSMDRHTDTQYF. CDR3 nucleotides: TGTGCCAGCAGTTACTCGATGGACAGGCACACAGATACGCAGTATTTT.

The chain has TRBV4-3 and TRBJ2-7; 14 bases map to TRBD2. V dropped 4 bases and J dropped 0; count of bases not matched to a gene: 8. Germline assignment: CDR1 LGHNA and CDR2 YSLEER. The CDR3 sequence is 18 residues long. CDR3 loop: CASSRGLAGGLSSYEQYF. The CDR3 nucleotides read TGCGCCAGCAGCCGAGGACTAGCGGGAGGCTTGAGCTCCTACGAGCAGTACTTC.